The entry below gives a single TCR beta chain sequence along with its context. As yet, its antigen is unknown. This sample is drawn from a study of shared clonotypes between healthy human individuals. Findings of the study overall: Enrolling few donors narrowed the genetic and exposure-history diversity that was represented. About 5.2% was the fraction of naive CD4 clonotypes found shared across four donors.

The CDR3 runs 15 residues. Germline assignment: CDR1 MDHEN and CDR2 SYDVKM. The junction had 8 bases not matched to a gene; V was cut back by 5 bases and J by 7 bases. Replicate PCRs run on sorted subsets employed 200 ng DNA, approximately 30,000 T cell genomes. Method: immunoSEQ multiplex PCR; TCRdb's copy keeps in-frame clones and lacks some. The table has over 2 million clones, about 90% seen once; the top ten hold approximately 0.4%. The chain combines TRBV28 with TRBJ1-4; 9 bases line up with TRBD1. Sequencing was carried out using naive CD4+ T cells from PBMCs. Subset reported: CD45RA+ positively selected. The TCR sequence derives from a man aged 18 to 35 in good health. Some clones in this sample may be carry-over from other donors' samples. In DNA, the CDR3 is TGTGCCAGCAGTCCCCGGGACAGGGTGGCTGAAAAACTGTTTTTT. Translated: CASSPRDRVAEKLFF.